This T cell receptor (beta chain) was sequenced in a study of T cell responses to AZD1222 COVID-19 vaccine. Whole-study results and caveats: Clonal diversity was possibly underestimated, and the donors were mostly white British, with more females.

Per the germline V gene, CDR1 is LGHNA and CDR2 is YSLEER. The ends lost 1 base at V and 5 bases at J; junction bases unmatched: 1. There are 15 residues in the CDR3. Libraries were prepared by immunoSEQ multiplex PCR; TCRdb keeps only in-frame clonotypes and omits some of them. The sample shows 100,000 to 120,000 clones, around 88% of them seen only once. In regard to this clone: Antigen specificity is unknown.

Second doses at about 4 or about 12 weeks were pooled. This sequence originates from an adult who received the AZD1222 COVID-19 vaccine. The material was peripheral blood, obtained 28 days after the second AZD1222 dose. The J gene is TRBJ1-6, the V gene TRBV4-3; 8 nucleotides line up with TRBD1. In nucleotides, the CDR3 is TGCGCCAGCAGCCAAGTGGACAGGGATAATTCACCCCTCCACTTT. Its translation: CASSQVDRDNSPLHF.